One and the same sample provided the 22 T cell receptor beta chains below, sequenced in a study of molecular identifiers for immune sequencing clone quantification. TCRdb re-analysed the PCR reads in MiXCR, keeping a single row per CDR3 protein. The sample holds 100,000 or so distinct CDR3 sequences, about a third seen once. Input material: naive CD8+ T cells from blood, with Jurkat cell RNA spiked in. Subset described: FACS-sorted CD8+CD4-CCR7+CD45RA+ naive T cells. These receptors originate from a human donor in good health. Some libraries in this study had Jurkat cell RNA spiked in.

In regard to this clonotype: The junction departs from germline at one end; a sequencing error may be responsible. The V call is TRBV27, the J call TRBJ2-7, with D perhaps assigned TRBD1 or TRBD2 (5 bases each). Germline CDR1 and CDR2: MNHEY and SMNVEV (reference sequence). The CDR3 extends over 13 amino acids. Here the CDR3 DNA reads TGTGCCAGCAAGAGGGGTCGAGGGTCAGAGCGGTACTTC. As protein: CASKRGRGSERYF.

V is TRBV4-2 and J is TRBJ2-7, with 7 bases matching TRBD2. CDR1 and CDR2 from the germline V gene are LGHNA and YNFKEQ. The CDR3 extends over 14 amino acids. V was clipped by 4 bases and J by 5 bases; unmatched bases: 8. The CDR3 coding sequence is TGTGCCAGCAGCCCGGGACTACCGAACAACGAGCAGTACTTC. Residues: CASSPGLPNNEQYF.

This clonotype was seen only a few times. This chain uses TRBV27 with TRBJ1-1, with D possibly TRBD1 on 5 matching bases. The V gene lost 3 bases and the J gene lost 6 bases, with 20 bases spanning the gap. The CDR3 extends over 16 amino acids. Per the germline V gene, CDR1 is MNHEY and CDR2 is SMNVEV (reference sequence). CDR3: CASSFGAVVGNAEAFF. As DNA, the CDR3 is TGTGCCAGCAGTTTTGGGGCGGTCGTCGGTAACGCTGAAGCTTTCTTT.

With respect to this clonotype: A read error may be the cause here, since a much bigger clone is one base away. DNA for the CDR3: TGTGCCAGCAGTTTCAACGAAGAGGCCCAGTACTTC. Translating gives CASSFNEEAQYF. This chain joins TRBV12-3 or TRBV12-4 and TRBJ2-5; D gene uncertain. The CDR3 sequence is 12 residues long.

In this sample, this clonotype turned up a few times. The chain joins TRBV28 to TRBJ2-1; possible D gene TRBD2, 5 bases. The CDR3 consists of 15 residues. Between the trimmed V and J ends, which lost 1 base and 2 bases, there was a span of 9 bases. Germline CDR1 reads MDHEN; CDR2 reads SYDVKM. The CDR3 DNA follows: TGTGCCAGCAGTTTATACCGGAGGCCCTACAATGAGCAGTTCTTC. Its translation: CASSLYRRPYNEQFF.

Worth noting for this clonotype: A much larger clone sits a single nucleotide away, making a read error possible. The chain employs TRBV6-6 and TRBJ2-7; either TRBD1 or TRBD2 may supply D (5 bases each). Germline lookup yields CDR1 MNHNY and CDR2 SVGAGI (reference sequence). The CDR3 sequence is 11 residues long. The V gene lost 10 bases and the J gene lost 5 bases, with 12 bases spanning the gap. The DNA of the CDR3 is TGTGCCACCGGGGCTGGCGACGAGCAGTACTTC. Its translation: CATGAGDEQYF.

This clonotype was seen ten or more times. The V and J genes are TRBV14 and TRBJ2-7; D is uncertain. V was pared by 1 base and J by 2 bases, with 0 bases between. CDR1 is SGHDN, CDR2 FVKESK, per germline. The CDR3 consists of 11 residues. The CDR3 sequence is CASSQAYEQYF. CDR3 DNA: TGTGCCAGCAGCCAAGCCTACGAGCAGTACTTC.

This clonotype showed up just a few times. One end of the junction is discordant with germline, which a read error may explain. The J gene is TRBJ2-6, the V gene TRBV10-3; 10 nucleotides align to TRBD1. Germline CDR1 reads ENHRY; CDR2 reads SYGVKD. CDR3 length equals 17 residues. The CDR3 DNA sequence: TGTGCCCTCAGGGACAGGGGCGAGTTATCTGGGGCCAACGTCCTGACTTTC. It is translated as CALRDRGELSGANVLTF.

In this sample, this clonotype turned up many times. This rearrangement joins TRBV7-6 to TRBJ1-3; TRBD1 matches 7 bases. The CDR3 is 16 residues long. V gave up 0 bases and J gave up 3 bases; unmatched junction bases: 5. Germline loops: CDR1 SGHVS, CDR2 FNYEAQ. Here the CDR3 DNA reads TGTGCCAGCAGCTTAGCTCTAAGGGACAGTGGAAACACCATATATTTT. The encoded protein is CASSLALRDSGNTIYF.

The sample holds many counts of this clonotype. CDR3 in DNA: TGCAGCGTTGGGGCCGGGACGGATAGCAATCAGCCCCAGCATTTT. Its translation: CSVGAGTDSNQPQHF. The V call is TRBV29-1, the J call TRBJ1-5; D is possibly TRBD1 (5 bases). V lost 4 bases to trimming and J lost 0 bases, with 13 bases between them. CDR1 SQVTM and CDR2 ANQGSEA come from the germline V gene. The CDR3 length is 15 residues.

V and J are TRBV6-6 and TRBJ1-1, with D possibly TRBD1 on 5 matching bases. Germline assignment: CDR1 MNHNY and CDR2 SVGAGI (reference sequence). The CDR3 is 13 residues long. Trimming stripped 7 bases from V and 1 base from J, with 10 bases between. The CDR3, as DNA: TGTGCCAGCATTTCTACAGGGAACACTGAAGCTTTCTTT. Protein product: CASISTGNTEAFF.

The rearrangement joins TRBV14 to TRBJ2-5; 10 bases are shared with TRBD2. Trimming cost V 1 base and J 2 bases; bases outside gene matches: 4. This CDR3 is built from 16 residues. From germline, CDR1 is SGHDN and CDR2 FVKESK. CDR3 protein: CASSQVLAGVQETQYF. The CDR3 bases are TGTGCCAGCAGCCAAGTCCTAGCGGGGGTTCAAGAGACCCAGTACTTC.

This clonotype has more than one count but fewer than ten. The chain couples TRBV12-3 or TRBV12-4 to TRBJ1-1; weak D call: TRBD1 (6 bases). V was cut by 1 base and J by 1 base, with 13 bases left in between. This CDR3 comprises 16 residues. CDR3: CASSLGPGQRNTEAFF. For the CDR3, the DNA is TGTGCCAGCAGTTTAGGTCCGGGACAACGGAACACTGAAGCTTTCTTT.

Notes on this clonotype: A much larger clone lies one base from this, so it may be a read error. This chain connects TRBV7-8 to TRBJ2-7; D is perhaps TRBD1 (6 bases). V lost 5 bases and J lost 5, with 19 bases in between. CDR1 and CDR2 (germline): SGHVS, FQNEAQ. The CDR3 runs 15 residues. CDR3 coding DNA: TGTGCCAGCAGCCACAGGGTTACCGGCCTTAACGAGCAGTACTTC. This encodes CASSHRVTGLNEQYF.

With regard to this clonotype: The junction departs from the called germline gene at one end, perhaps through a read error. The rearrangement joins TRBV7-2 to TRBJ2-5; the D is unclear. Looked up from germline, CDR1 is SGHTA and CDR2 is FQGNSA. The CDR3 runs 13 residues. The CDR3 protein is CASSNSYQETRYF. CDR3 in DNA: TGTGCCAGCAGCAACAGCTATCAAGAGACCCGGTACTTC.

J is TRBJ2-7 and V is TRBV20-1; tentative D call: TRBD1 (5 bases). V lost 6 bases and J 3 bases, leaving 24 bases between the germline ends. Germline lookup yields CDR1 DFQATT and CDR2 SNEGSKA (reference sequence). The CDR3 length is 16 residues. CDR3: CSAASTDGPWGYEQYF. The CDR3, as DNA: TGCAGTGCGGCGTCGACAGACGGTCCGTGGGGCTACGAGCAGTACTTC.

The CDR3: CASSFGFTDTQYF. DNA for the CDR3: TGTGCCAGCAGCTTTGGCTTCACAGATACGCAGTATTTT. This rearrangement joins TRBV7-9 to TRBJ2-3; D remains ambiguous. V dropped 3 bases and J dropped 2 bases, with 6 bases sitting between them. There are 13 residues in the CDR3. Germline loops: CDR1 SEHNR, CDR2 FQNEAQ (reference sequence).

This clonotype was observed many times. The gene calls are TRBV12-3 or TRBV12-4 and TRBJ2-3; the match to TRBD2 covers 10 bases. Trimming at V came to 5 bases and at J to 5 bases, leaving 1 base not matched to a gene. This CDR3 has 13 amino acids. CDR3 amino acids: CASSTSGIDTQYF. DNA for the CDR3: TGTGCCAGCAGTACTAGCGGGATAGATACGCAGTATTTT.

At least ten counts were recorded for this clonotype. V usage is TRBV28 and J usage is TRBJ2-5; perhaps TRBD1 as D (6 bases). CDR3 length: 15 residues. The V end was cut by 5 bases, the J end by 9 bases, with 22 bases between. Germline V gene lookup returns CDR1 MDHEN and CDR2 SYDVKM. For the CDR3, the DNA is TGTGCCAGCAGTCCTTCAGGGACACCCTCCGGGGCCCAGTACTTC. This encodes CASSPSGTPSGAQYF.

This clonotype was seen only a few times. The genes are TRBV27 and TRBJ1-1, with a weak D call TRBD1 (6 bases). Germline CDR1 MNHEY, CDR2 SMNVEV (reference sequence). V dropped 2 bases and J dropped 5 bases, with 15 bases sitting between them. This CDR3 has 15 amino acids. CDR3 DNA: TGTGCCAGCAGTTTAGGGTGGGGGGCGCGTACTGAAGCTTTCTTT. Its translation: CASSLGWGARTEAFF.

The table lists this clonotype with a few counts. V usage is TRBV15 and J usage is TRBJ2-2; D is undetermined. The CDR3 covers 15 residues. Trimming removed 1 base at V and 4 bases at J, with 10 bases between. Germline V gene data show CDR1 as LNHNV and CDR2 as YYDKDF (reference sequence). CDR3 loop: CATSRALESTGELFF. Written as DNA, the CDR3 is TGTGCCACCAGCAGAGCTCTCGAGAGCACCGGGGAGCTGTTTTTT.

This clonotype is medium-sized by share. V is TRBV20-1 and J is TRBJ2-7, with TRBD1 as a possible D gene (6 bases). The CDR3 is made up of 15 amino acids. CDR1 and CDR2 (germline): DFQATT, SNEGSKA (reference sequence). The V end was cut by 0 bases, the J end by 2 bases, with 14 bases between. As DNA, the CDR3 is TGCAGTGCTAGAGATCGGCTACAGGGCACCTACGAGCAGTACTTC. This sequence encodes CSARDRLQGTYEQYF.